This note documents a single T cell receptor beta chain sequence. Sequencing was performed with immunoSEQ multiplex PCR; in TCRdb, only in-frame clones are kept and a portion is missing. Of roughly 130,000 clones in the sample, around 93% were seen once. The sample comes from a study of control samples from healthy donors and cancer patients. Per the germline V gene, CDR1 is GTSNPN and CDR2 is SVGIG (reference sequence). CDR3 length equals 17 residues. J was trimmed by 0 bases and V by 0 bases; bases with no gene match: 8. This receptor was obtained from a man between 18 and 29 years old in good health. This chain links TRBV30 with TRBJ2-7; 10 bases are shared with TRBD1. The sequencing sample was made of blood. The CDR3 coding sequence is TGTGCCTGGAGTGTATACCCCTGGACAGGGGGCTCCTACGAGCAGTACTTC. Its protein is CAWSVYPWTGGSYEQYF.